This T cell receptor (beta chain) derives from a study of regulatory T cells in long-lasting Graves disease. The TCR beta library used iRepertoire HTBI primers with Arm-PCR amplification of CDR3. TCRdb ran MiXCR on the multiplex PCR reads and lists one entry per CDR3 protein. The sample lists a few hundred thousand distinct CDR3 sequences; about 20% were seen once. Specified time point: persistent/refractory GD, antithyroid drugs over 5 years with positive TRAb. PBMC RNA served as the TCR library source. American Thyroid Association guidelines were used to diagnose Graves' disease. The clonotype comes from a female donor with Graves disease. Material: peripheral blood mononuclear cells (PBMCs), obtained when the disease was refractory, from a patient treated with antithyroid drugs.

The CDR3 protein is CASSTPGASNEKLFF. CDR3 nucleotides: TGTGCCAGCAGCACCCCGGGGGCCTCTAATGAAAAACTGTTTTTT. This chain joins TRBV13 and TRBJ1-4; weak D call: TRBD1 (6 bases). Germline V gives CDR1 PRHDT, CDR2 FYEKMQ (reference sequence). The CDR3 length is 15 residues. With 5 bases removed from V and 3 bases from J, the gap between germline ends came to 13 bases.